This TCR beta chain was retrieved from a study of T cells in Graves' hyperthyroidism and ophthalmopathy. This clonotype appeared many times. From RNA transcripts, TCR beta CDR3 regions were amplified. Initially, a first-round RT-PCR of the TCR CDR3 employed the HTBI primer set. TCRdb re-called the multiplex PCR reads with MiXCR, one entry per CDR3 protein. The sample consists of about 420,000 distinct CDR3 sequences, approximately 15% of them appearing once. Sequenced material: blood. The receptor comes from a woman aged 18 to 35 with Graves' hyperthyroidism.

The CDR3 coding sequence is TGTGCCAGCTCATTAGGACAGGGAGACACTGAAGCTTTCTTT. Translated: CASSLGQGDTEAFF. This sequence joins TRBV27 and TRBJ1-1; 8 bases line up with TRBD1. The CDR3 extends over 14 amino acids. Trimming removed 8 bases from V and 3 bases from J; junction bases left unmatched: 8. Germline loops: CDR1 MNHEY, CDR2 SMNVEV (reference sequence).